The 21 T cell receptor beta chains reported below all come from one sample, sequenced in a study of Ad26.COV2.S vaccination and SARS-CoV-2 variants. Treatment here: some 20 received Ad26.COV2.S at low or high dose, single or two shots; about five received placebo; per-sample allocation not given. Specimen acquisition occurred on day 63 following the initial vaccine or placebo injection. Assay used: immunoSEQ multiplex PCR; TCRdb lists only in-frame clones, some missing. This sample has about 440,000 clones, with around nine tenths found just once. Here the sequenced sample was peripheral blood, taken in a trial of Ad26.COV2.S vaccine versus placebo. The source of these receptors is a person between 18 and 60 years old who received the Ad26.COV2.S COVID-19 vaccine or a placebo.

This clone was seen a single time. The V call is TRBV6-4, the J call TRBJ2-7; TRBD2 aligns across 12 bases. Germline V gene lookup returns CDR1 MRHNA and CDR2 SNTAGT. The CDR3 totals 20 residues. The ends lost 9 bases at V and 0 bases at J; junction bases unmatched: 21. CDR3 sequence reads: CASSKGTSGRPLGSSYEQYF. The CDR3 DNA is TGTGCCAGTTCTAAAGGAACTAGCGGGAGGCCCCTCGGGAGCTCCTACGAGCAGTACTTC.

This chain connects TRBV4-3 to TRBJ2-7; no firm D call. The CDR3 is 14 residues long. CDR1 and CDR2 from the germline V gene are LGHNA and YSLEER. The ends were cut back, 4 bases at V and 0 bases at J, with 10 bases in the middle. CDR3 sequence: CASSRGRHSYEQYF. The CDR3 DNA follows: TGCGCCAGCAGCCGTGGACGCCACTCCTACGAGCAGTACTTC.

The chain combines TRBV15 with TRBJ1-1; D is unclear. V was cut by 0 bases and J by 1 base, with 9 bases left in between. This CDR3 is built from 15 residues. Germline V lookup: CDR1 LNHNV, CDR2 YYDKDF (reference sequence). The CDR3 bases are TGTGCCACCAGCAGAGATAAGGCGGGGAACACTGAAGCTTTCTTT. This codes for CATSRDKAGNTEAFF.

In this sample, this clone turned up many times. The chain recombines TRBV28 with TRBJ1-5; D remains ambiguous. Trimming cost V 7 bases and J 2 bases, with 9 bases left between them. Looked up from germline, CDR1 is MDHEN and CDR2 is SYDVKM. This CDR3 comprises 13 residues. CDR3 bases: TGTGCCAGCATGGGTTTCGGCAATCAGCCCCAGCATTTT. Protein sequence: CASMGFGNQPQHF.

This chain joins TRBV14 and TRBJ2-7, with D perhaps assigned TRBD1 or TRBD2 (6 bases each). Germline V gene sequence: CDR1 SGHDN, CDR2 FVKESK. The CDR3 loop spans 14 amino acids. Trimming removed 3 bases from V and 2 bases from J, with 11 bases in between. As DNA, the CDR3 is TGTGCCAGCAGCCAGAGGAGGGGGACCTACGAGCAGTACTTC. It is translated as CASSQRRGTYEQYF. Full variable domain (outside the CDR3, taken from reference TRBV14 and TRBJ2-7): EAGVTQFPSHSVIEKGQTVTLRCDPISGHDNLYWYRRVMGKEIKFLLHFVKESKQDESGMPNNRFLAERTGGTYSTLKVQPAELEDSGVYFCASSQRRGTYEQYFGPGTRLTVT.

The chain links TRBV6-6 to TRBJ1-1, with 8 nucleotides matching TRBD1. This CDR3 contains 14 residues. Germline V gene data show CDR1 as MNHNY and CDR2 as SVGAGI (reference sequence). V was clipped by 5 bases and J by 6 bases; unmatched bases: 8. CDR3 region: CASSPPGGSAEAFF. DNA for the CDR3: TGTGCCAGCAGTCCCCCAGGGGGCTCGGCTGAAGCTTTCTTT.

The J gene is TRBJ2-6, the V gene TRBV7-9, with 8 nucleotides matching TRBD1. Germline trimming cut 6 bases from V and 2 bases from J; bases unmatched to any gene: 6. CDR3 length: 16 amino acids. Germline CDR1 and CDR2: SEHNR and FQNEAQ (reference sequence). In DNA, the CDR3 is TGTGCCAGCAGGGTAGGACAGGGTACTGGGGCCAACGTCCTGACTTTC. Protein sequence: CASRVGQGTGANVLTF.

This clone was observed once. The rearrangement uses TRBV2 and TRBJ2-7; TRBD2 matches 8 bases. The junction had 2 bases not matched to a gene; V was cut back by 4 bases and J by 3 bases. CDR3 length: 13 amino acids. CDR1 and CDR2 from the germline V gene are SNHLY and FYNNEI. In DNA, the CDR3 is TGTGCCAGCAGTGGAGCGGGGGACTACGAGCAGTACTTC. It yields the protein CASSGAGDYEQYF.

CDR3 nucleotide sequence: TGTGCCAGTAGTCTTGGACAGGATCCAACTAATGAAAAACTGTTTTTT. Amino acids: CASSLGQDPTNEKLFF. The genes are TRBV19 and TRBJ1-4, with 7 nucleotides matching TRBD1. Unmatched junction bases numbered 6, after V lost 5 bases and J lost 0 bases. Germline V CDR1 and CDR2: LNHDA, SQIVND (reference sequence). The CDR3 totals 16 residues.

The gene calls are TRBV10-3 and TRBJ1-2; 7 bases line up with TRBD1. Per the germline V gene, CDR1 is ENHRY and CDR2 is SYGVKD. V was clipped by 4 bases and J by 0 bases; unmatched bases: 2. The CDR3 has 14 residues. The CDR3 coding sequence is TGTGCCATCAGTGGGACAGGAGCTAACTATGGCTACACCTTC. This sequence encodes CAISGTGANYGYTF.

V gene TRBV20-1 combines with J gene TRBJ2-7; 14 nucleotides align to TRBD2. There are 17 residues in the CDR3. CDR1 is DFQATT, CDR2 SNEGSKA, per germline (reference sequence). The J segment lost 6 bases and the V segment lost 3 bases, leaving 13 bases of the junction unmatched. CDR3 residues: CSASSLRLAGGLGEQYF. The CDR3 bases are TGCAGTGCTAGTTCCCTACGACTAGCGGGAGGGCTTGGCGAGCAGTACTTC.

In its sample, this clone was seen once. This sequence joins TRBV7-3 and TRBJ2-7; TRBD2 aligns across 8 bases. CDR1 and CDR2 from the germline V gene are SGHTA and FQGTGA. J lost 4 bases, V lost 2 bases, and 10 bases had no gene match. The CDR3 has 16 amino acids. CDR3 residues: CASSLLRAGGGYEQYF. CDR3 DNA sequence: TGTGCCAGCAGCTTATTAAGGGCGGGAGGCGGGTACGAGCAGTACTTC.

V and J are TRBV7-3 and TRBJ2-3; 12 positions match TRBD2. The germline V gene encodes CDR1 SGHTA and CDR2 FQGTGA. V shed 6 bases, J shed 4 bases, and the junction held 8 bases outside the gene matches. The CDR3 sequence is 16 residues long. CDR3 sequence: CASSRRLAGVADTQYF. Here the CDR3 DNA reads TGTGCCAGCAGTCGCCGACTAGCGGGAGTGGCAGATACGCAGTATTTT. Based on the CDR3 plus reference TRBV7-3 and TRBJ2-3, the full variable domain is GAGVSQTPSNKVTEKGKYVELRCDPISGHTALYWYRQSLGQGPEFLIYFQGTGAADDSGLPNDRFFAVRPEGSVSTLKIQRTERGDSAVYLCASSRRLAGVADTQYFGPGTRLTVL.

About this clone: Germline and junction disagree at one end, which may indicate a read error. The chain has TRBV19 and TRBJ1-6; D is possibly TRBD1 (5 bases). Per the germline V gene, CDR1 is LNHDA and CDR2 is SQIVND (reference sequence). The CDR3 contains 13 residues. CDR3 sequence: CASSIDTGTPRHF. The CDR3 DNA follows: TGTGCCAGTAGTATAGATACCGGGACTCCCCGCCACTTT.

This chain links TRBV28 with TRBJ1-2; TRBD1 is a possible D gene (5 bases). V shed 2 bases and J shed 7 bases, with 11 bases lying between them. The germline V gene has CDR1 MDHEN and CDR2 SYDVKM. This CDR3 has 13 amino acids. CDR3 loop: CASSLPGTFGYTF. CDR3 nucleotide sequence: TGTGCCAGCAGTTTACCCGGGACGTTTGGCTACACCTTC.

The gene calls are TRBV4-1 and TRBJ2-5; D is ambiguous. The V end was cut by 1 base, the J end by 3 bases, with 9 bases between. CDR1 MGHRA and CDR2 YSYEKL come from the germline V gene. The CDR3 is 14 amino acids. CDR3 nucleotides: TGCGCCAGCAGCCAAGCACAGCATAAAGAGACCCAGTACTTC. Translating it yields CASSQAQHKETQYF.

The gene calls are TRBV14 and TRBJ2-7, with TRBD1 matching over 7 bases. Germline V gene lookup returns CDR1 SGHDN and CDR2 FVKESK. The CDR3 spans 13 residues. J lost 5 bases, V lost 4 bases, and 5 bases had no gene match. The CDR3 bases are TGTGCCAGCAGCCGAGACAGGGTCCACGAGCAGTACTTC. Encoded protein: CASSRDRVHEQYF.

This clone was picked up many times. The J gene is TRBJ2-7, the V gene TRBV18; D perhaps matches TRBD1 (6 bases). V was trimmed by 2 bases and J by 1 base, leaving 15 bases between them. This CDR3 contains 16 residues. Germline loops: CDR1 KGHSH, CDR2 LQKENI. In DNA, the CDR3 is TGTGCCAGCTCACCAGGGGGCACGCGATATTCCTACGAGCAGTACTTC. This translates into CASSPGGTRYSYEQYF.

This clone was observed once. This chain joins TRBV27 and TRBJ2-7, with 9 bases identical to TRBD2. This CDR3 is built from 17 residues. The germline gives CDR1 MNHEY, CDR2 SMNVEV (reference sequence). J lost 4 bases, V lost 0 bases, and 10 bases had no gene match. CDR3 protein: CASSLSSGSPGGYEQYF. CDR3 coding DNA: TGTGCCAGCAGTTTATCTAGCGGGAGTCCCGGGGGGTACGAGCAGTACTTC.

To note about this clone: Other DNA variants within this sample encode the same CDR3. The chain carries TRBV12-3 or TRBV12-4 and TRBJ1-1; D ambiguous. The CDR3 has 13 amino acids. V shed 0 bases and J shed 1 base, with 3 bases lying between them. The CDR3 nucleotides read TGTGCCAGCAGTTTAGCTGAGAACACTGAAGCTTTCTTT. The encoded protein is CASSLAENTEAFF.

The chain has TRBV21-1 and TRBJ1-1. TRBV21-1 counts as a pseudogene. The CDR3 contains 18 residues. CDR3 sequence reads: CASSPPVKGRSPNTEAFF. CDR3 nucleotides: TGTGCCAGCAGCCCCCCTGTAAAGGGCCGCTCTCCGAACACTGAAGCTTTCTTT.